A selection of T cell receptor beta chains follows, all from one sample in a study of sequential checkpoint blockade in melanoma. Assay: immunoSEQ multiplex PCR; the TCRdb copy retains only in-frame clones and omits some. Of fewer than 40,000 clones detected, over 75% appear once; the ten largest clones hold under 15%. The material was CD8+ T cells sorted from blood (inferred from file names), obtained from a patient given nivolumab and ipilimumab in sequence. Receptors originate from a human donor with melanoma. Both conserved end residues are part of each CDR3. A D gene is named only where the DNA matches it firmly. Not all rows give a size; the values are once, few, many and, for expanded clones, a class.

J gene | CDR3 length | D gene | V gene | clone size | CDR3 protein | CDR3 DNA
TRBJ2-2 | 16 | TRBD2 | TRBV27 | . | CASSSPGGGNTGELFF | TGTGCCAGCAGTTCCCCGGGAGGGGGGAACACCGGGGAGCTGTTTTTT
TRBJ2-4 | 17 | TRBD2 | TRBV7-9 | . | CASSLFSGGLAKNIQYF | TGTGCCAGCAGCTTATTCTCGGGGGGATTAGCCAAAAACATTCAGTACTTC
TRBJ1-1 | 16 | TRBD1 | TRBV19 | once | CASSLGQGVMNTEAFF | TGTGCCAGTAGTCTTGGACAGGGGGTAATGAACACTGAAGCTTTCTTT
TRBJ2-5 | 15 | . | TRBV2 | . | CASSDGGSSQETQYF | TGTGCCAGCAGTGATGGAGGCAGCAGCCAAGAGACCCAGTACTTC
TRBJ2-1 | 14 | . | TRBV10-3 | . | CAISDRGSYNEQFF | TGTGCCATCAGTGATCGGGGTAGCTACAATGAGCAGTTCTTC
TRBJ2-7 | 17 | TRBD1 | TRBV13 | few | CASSLRFAGTGVYEQYF | TGTGCCAGCAGCTTACGATTCGCGGGGACAGGGGTCTACGAGCAGTACTTC
TRBJ2-7 | 14 | . | TRBV27 | . | CASSLSSVGYEQYF | TGTGCCAGCAGTTTATCTTCAGTCGGGTACGAGCAGTACTTC
TRBJ1-2 | 13 | . | TRBV27 | . | CASSLQGNYGYTF | TGTGCCAGCAGTTTACAGGGGAACTATGGCTACACCTTC
TRBJ2-1 | 15 | TRBD2 | TRBV5-1 | . | CASSDRLAGKNEQFF | TGCGCCAGCAGCGACCGACTAGCGGGAAAGAATGAGCAGTTCTTC
TRBJ2-7 | 14 | TRBD1 | TRBV7-9 | . | CASNLGTATYEQYF | TGTGCCAGCAACCTCGGGACAGCTACCTACGAGCAGTACTTC
TRBJ2-7 | 15 | TRBD1 | TRBV7-6 | . | CASSLAGTGVDEQYF | TGTGCCAGCAGCTTAGCTGGGACAGGGGTTGACGAGCAGTACTTC
TRBJ2-6 | 16 | . | TRBV10-2 | . | CASSESVSAGANVLTF | TGCGCCAGCAGTGAGTCGGTGAGCGCTGGGGCCAACGTCCTGACTTTC
TRBJ2-2 | 15 | . | TRBV19 | . | CASSIMGLGTGELFF | TGTGCCAGTAGTATAATGGGGCTCGGCACCGGGGAGCTGTTTTTT
TRBJ1-2 | 13 | . | TRBV4-1 | . | CASSPGVAYGYTF | TGCGCCAGCAGTCCAGGGGTGGCTTATGGCTACACCTTC
TRBJ2-2 | 15 | . | TRBV19 | . | CASSIGQGGAGELFF | TGTGCCAGTAGTATAGGTCAGGGCGGAGCCGGGGAGCTGTTTTTT
TRBJ2-7 | 15 | TRBD1 | TRBV30 | . | CAWIRPDRVVYEQYF | TGTGCCTGGATAAGACCGGACAGGGTAGTCTACGAGCAGTACTTC
TRBJ2-5 | 14 | . | TRBV28 | . | CASSLWTEGGTQYF | TGTGCCAGCAGTTTATGGACAGAAGGTGGGACCCAGTACTTC
TRBJ1-4 | 16 | TRBD1 | TRBV6-6 | few | CASSPQRGQGVEKLFF | TGTGCCAGCAGTCCCCAGCGGGGACAGGGGGTTGAAAAACTGTTTTTT
TRBJ2-7 | 17 | TRBD1 | TRBV15 | . | CATSRDSRTGLSYEQYF | TGTGCCACCAGCAGAGATAGCCGGACAGGCCTCTCCTACGAGCAGTACTTC
TRBJ2-2 | 15 | . | TRBV27 | once | CASSLYGVNTGELFF | TGTGCCAGCAGTTTGTACGGGGTCAACACCGGGGAGCTGTTTTTT
TRBJ2-7 | 14 | . | TRBV5-4 | . | CASSLGLSPGEQYF | TGTGCCAGCAGCTTGGGACTATCTCCTGGCGAGCAGTACTTC
TRBJ2-1 | 15 | . | TRBV9 | . | CASSAGQGRSNEQFF | TGTGCCAGCAGCGCGGGTCAGGGTCGTAGCAATGAGCAGTTCTTC
TRBJ2-3 | 15 | TRBD1 | TRBV6-5 | . | CASSYRLRGSDTQYF | TGTGCCAGCAGTTACCGTCTCAGGGGGTCGGATACGCAGTATTTT
TRBJ2-5 | 17 | . | TRBV7-9 | . | CASSFPPVGVLEETQYF | TGTGCCAGCAGCTTCCCCCCGGTCGGGGTTTTGGAAGAGACCCAGTACTTC
TRBJ2-2 | 12 | . | TRBV4-1 | . | CASSPTTGELFF | TGCGCCAGCAGTCCTACCACCGGGGAGCTGTTTTTT
TRBJ2-5 | 15 | TRBD2 | TRBV27 | . | CASSLRGLAPETQYF | TGTGCCAGCAGTTTAAGGGGACTAGCTCCAGAGACCCAGTACTTC
TRBJ1-3 | 15 | . | TRBV4-1 | . | CASSYGENSGNTIYF | TGCGCCAGCAGTTACGGGGAAAACTCTGGAAACACCATATATTTT
TRBJ2-1 | 14 | . | TRBV13 | . | CASSLRDWINEQFF | TGTGCCAGCAGCCTCCGGGACTGGATAAATGAGCAGTTCTTC
TRBJ2-1 | 17 | TRBD2 | TRBV4-1 | . | CASSQSPPGLVPNEQFF | TGCGCCAGCAGCCAATCCCCGCCCGGACTAGTTCCGAATGAGCAGTTCTTC
TRBJ1-3 | 15 | . | TRBV7-9 | . | CASRPHPSSGNTIYF | TGTGCCAGCAGACCACACCCCAGCTCTGGAAACACCATATATTTT
TRBJ2-1 | 15 | . | TRBV6-6 | once | CASSYSGQHYNEQFF | TGTGCCAGCAGTTACTCCGGACAACACTACAATGAGCAGTTCTTC
TRBJ2-3 | 13 | . | TRBV7-3 | . | CASSSFNTDTQYF | TGTGCCAGCAGCTCCTTTAACACAGATACGCAGTATTTT
TRBJ1-5 | 15 | TRBD1 | TRBV27 | . | CASSLEGARSQPQHF | TGTGCCAGCAGTTTAGAGGGGGCGAGAAGTCAGCCCCAGCATTTT
TRBJ2-7 | 12 | . | TRBV27 | . | CASSPDKYEQYF | TGTGCCAGCAGTCCTGACAAGTACGAGCAGTACTTC
TRBJ2-3 | 13 | . | TRBV6-1 | . | CASRDAGQYTQYF | TGTGCCAGCAGAGATGCGGGACAGTATACGCAGTATTTT
TRBJ2-7 | 15 | . | TRBV13 | . | CASSFAGAGSYEQYF | TGTGCCAGCAGCTTTGCGGGGGCTGGTTCCTACGAGCAGTACTTC
TRBJ1-3 | 16 | . | TRBV5-1 | . | CASSLFPESSGNTIYF | TGCGCCAGCAGCTTGTTCCCGGAGAGCTCTGGAAACACCATATATTTT
TRBJ2-2 | 19 | TRBD2 | TRBV7-8 | . | CASSLNGRPGTINTGELFF | TGTGCCAGCAGCTTAAACGGTCGTCCCGGGACTATCAACACCGGGGAGCTGTTTTTT
TRBJ2-1 | 15 | TRBD2 | TRBV27 | . | CASSISGSSYNEQFF | TGTGCCAGCAGTATTAGCGGGAGTTCCTACAATGAGCAGTTCTTC
TRBJ1-1 | 12 | TRBD1 | TRBV4-2 | . | CASSLGTGEAFF | TGTGCCAGCAGCTTGGGGACAGGAGAAGCTTTCTTT
TRBJ1-2 | 15 | . | TRBV19 | . | CASSTHPTDNYGYTF | TGTGCCAGTAGTACCCATCCGACAGATAACTATGGCTACACCTTC
TRBJ1-1 | 16 | . | TRBV6-1 | . | CASSGQGSFTYTEAFF | TGTGCCAGCAGTGGCCAGGGTTCCTTTACGTACACTGAAGCTTTCTTT
TRBJ2-1 | 14 | TRBD2 | TRBV27 | . | CASTPGLGVGEQFF | TGTGCCAGCACACCGGGACTAGGAGTGGGTGAGCAGTTCTTC
TRBJ2-4 | 17 | . | TRBV7-9 | once | CASSYQASHLAKNIQYF | TGTGCCAGCAGCTATCAGGCGTCCCACCTAGCCAAAAACATTCAGTACTTC
TRBJ2-2 | 15 | . | TRBV13 | . | CASSGQIFSGGELFF | TGTGCCAGCAGTGGACAGATTTTTTCCGGCGGGGAGCTGTTTTTT
TRBJ2-7 | 13 | . | TRBV27 | . | CASSLSAPYEQYF | TGTGCCAGCAGTTTATCGGCCCCTTACGAGCAGTACTTC
TRBJ2-3 | 19 | TRBD2 | TRBV4-1 | . | CASSQDPTGLAENTDTQYF | TGCGCCAGCAGCCAAGACCCCACGGGACTAGCGGAGAACACAGATACGCAGTATTTT
TRBJ1-2 | 12 | . | TRBV19 | . | CASSIGTNGYTF | TGTGCCAGTAGTATTGGTACTAATGGCTACACCTTC
TRBJ1-1 | 13 | . | TRBV7-6 | . | CASRPGTGAEAFF | TGTGCCAGCAGGCCCGGAACGGGGGCTGAAGCTTTCTTT
TRBJ1-1 | 13 | . | TRBV30 | once | CAWIGRMNTEAFF | TGTGCCTGGATAGGCAGGATGAACACTGAAGCTTTCTTT
TRBJ1-1 | 16 | . | TRBV4-2 | once | CASSQDGPGMNTEAFF | TGTGCCAGCAGCCAAGATGGTCCAGGAATGAACACTGAAGCTTTCTTT
TRBJ1-1 | 13 | . | TRBV6-6 | . | CASSPAPARVAFF | TGTGCCAGCAGCCCCGCGCCGGCTCGGGTGGCTTTCTTT
TRBJ1-5 | 12 | . | TRBV5-8 | . | CASSLQGQPQHF | TGTGCCAGCAGCTTGCAGGGCCAGCCCCAGCATTTT
TRBJ1-1 | 15 | . | TRBV6-5 | . | CASSKDSHWNTEAFF | TGTGCCAGCAGTAAGGACAGCCACTGGAACACTGAAGCTTTCTTT
TRBJ2-3 | 15 | . | TRBV4-3 | . | CASSQDAGSTDTQYF | TGCGCCAGCAGCCAAGATGCGGGGAGCACGGATACGCAGTATTTT
TRBJ1-1 | 14 | TRBD1 | TRBV4-1 | . | CASRLGTGVPEAFF | TGCGCCAGCAGACTCGGGACAGGGGTGCCTGAAGCTTTCTTT
TRBJ2-5 | 16 | . | TRBV4-3 | . | CASSQGFGSGSETQYF | TGCGCCAGCAGCCAAGGATTCGGGAGTGGGTCAGAGACCCAGTACTTC
TRBJ2-1 | 15 | TRBD2 | TRBV19 | . | CASSIWGLAANEQFF | TGTGCCAGTAGTATCTGGGGTCTAGCGGCGAATGAGCAGTTCTTC
TRBJ1-1 | 17 | TRBD1 | TRBV13 | . | CASSLGLQDRVNTEAFF | TGTGCCAGCAGCTTAGGACTCCAAGACAGGGTGAACACTGAAGCTTTCTTT
TRBJ2-1 | 15 | . | TRBV4-2 | . | CASSPSVSSYNEQFF | TGTGCCAGCAGCCCTAGCGTGAGCTCCTACAATGAGCAGTTCTTC